This T cell receptor beta chain was captured in a study of blood T cell repertoires in COVID-19. About the study: COVID-19 samples, acute and convalescent, were from the United States, Italy and Spain.

This CDR3 comprises 16 residues. Trimming pared 1 base from V and 3 bases from J, leaving 15 bases between. From germline, CDR1 is LGHNA and CDR2 YSLEER. TCRdb's copy holds only in-frame clones and misses some; the assay was immunoSEQ multiplex PCR. This sample yields 70,000 or so clones, of which about nine tenths are seen a single time; approximately 9.1% belongs to the top ten. This clone turned up a few times. Material: peripheral blood. The rearrangement uses TRBV4-3 and TRBJ1-2, with D perhaps TRBD1 (5 bases). This receptor was identified in a human donor in a cohort sampled during active COVID-19. The CDR3 sequence is CASSQVVAGKDYGYTF. In nucleotides, the CDR3 is TGCGCCAGCAGCCAAGTGGTTGCAGGGAAGGACTATGGCTACACCTTC.